This section outlines one TCR beta chain sequence together with its context. Its matching antigen is unknown. TCRdb keeps only in-frame clones here, not all; method: immunoSEQ multiplex PCR. Of tens of thousands of clones detected, around 83% appear once; the ten largest clones hold over 1.2%. The data derive from a study of lymphopenia after photon versus proton radiotherapy. Findings of the study overall: Larger post-nadir TCR diversity loss correlated inversely with survival in deceased patients. Under photons, naive T cells and diversity fell while effector/memory populations rose. After lymphocyte nadir, photon-treated repertoires showed oligoclonal expansion, especially CD8+ Temra.

Sequencing was performed on peripheral blood, taken from a patient treated with proton-based radiotherapy. The sequence was obtained from a man in his 60s with pancreatic cancer.

The CDR3, as DNA: TGTGCCTGGAGTTCCCCGGGGCCCCGGCCCAATGAGCAGTTCTTC. This gives the protein CAWSSPGPRPNEQFF. The chain is built from TRBV30 and TRBJ2-1; D might be TRBD1 or TRBD2, each matching 5 bases. Germline V gives CDR1 GTSNPN, CDR2 SVGIG (reference sequence). CDR3 length: 15 amino acids. Trimming took off 2 bases at V and 6 bases at J, with 17 bases between the two ends. The full variable domain, in which reference TRBV30 and TRBJ2-1 provide the parts outside the CDR3, is SQTIHQWPATLVQPVGSPLSLECTVEGTSNPNLYWYRQAAGRGLQLLFYSVGIGQISSEVPQNLSASRPQDRQFILSSKKLLLSDSGFYLCAWSSPGPRPNEQFFGPGTRLTVL.